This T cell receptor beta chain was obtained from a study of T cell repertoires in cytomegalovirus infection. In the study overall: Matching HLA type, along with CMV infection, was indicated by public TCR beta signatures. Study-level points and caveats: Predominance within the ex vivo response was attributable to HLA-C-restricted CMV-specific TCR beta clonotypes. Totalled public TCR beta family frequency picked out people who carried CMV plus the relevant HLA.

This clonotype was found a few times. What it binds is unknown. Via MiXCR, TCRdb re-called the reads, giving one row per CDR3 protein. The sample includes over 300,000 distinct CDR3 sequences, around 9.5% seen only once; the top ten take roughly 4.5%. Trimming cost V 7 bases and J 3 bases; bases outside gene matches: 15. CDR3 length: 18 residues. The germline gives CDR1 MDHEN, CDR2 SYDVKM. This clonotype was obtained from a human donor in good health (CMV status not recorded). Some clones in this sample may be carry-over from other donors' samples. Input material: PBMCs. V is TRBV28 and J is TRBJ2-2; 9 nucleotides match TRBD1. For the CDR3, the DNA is TGTGCCAGCACCCCTCTGATATGGGACAGGGAGGACACCGGGGAGCTGTTTTTT. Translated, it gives CASTPLIWDREDTGELFF. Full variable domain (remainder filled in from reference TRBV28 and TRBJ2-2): DVKVTQSSRYLVKRTGEKVFLECVQDMDHENMFWYRQDPGLGLRLIYFSYDVKMKEKGDIPEGYSVSREKKERFSLILESASTNQTSMYLCASTPLIWDREDTGELFFGEGSRLTVL.